These T cell receptor beta chains were read from a single sample in a study of blood T cell repertoires in COVID-19. Only in-frame clones appear in the TCRdb table, and some are missing; sequencing was by immunoSEQ multiplex PCR. Among fewer than 350,000 clones, around 85% were seen once, and the ten largest hold about 1.9%. Sequenced: peripheral blood. The receptors originated from a woman aged 25 to 45 who had recovered from COVID-19. The CDR3 runs from the conserved cysteine through the conserved F or W. The order of the fields is V gene, clone size, J gene, D gene, CDR3 protein, CDR3 DNA. A D gene is named only where the DNA matches it firmly. Where a row states a size, it is once, few, many or the class of an expanded clone; other rows omit it.

TRBV28,NA,TRBJ1-1,TRBD1,CASKETGDTEAFF,TGTGCCAGCAAGGAGACAGGGGACACTGAAGCTTTCTTT
TRBV6-5,NA,TRBJ2-1,TRBD2,CASSWREGNEQFF,TGTGCCAGCAGTTGGCGGGAGGGCAATGAGCAGTTCTTC
TRBV18,NA,TRBJ2-7,TRBD2,CASSPAGGSYEQYF,TGTGCCAGCTCACCGGCGGGAGGAAGCTACGAGCAGTACTTC
TRBV30,NA,TRBJ2-5,TRBD1,CAVGGRGRGETQYF,TGTGCGGTGGGAGGCAGGGGGCGCGGGGAGACCCAGTACTTC
TRBV21-1,NA,TRBJ1-5,NA,CASSSLQGQASNQPQHF,TGTGCCAGCAGCAGCCTCCAGGGACAGGCTAGCAATCAGCCCCAGCATTTT
TRBV7-3,once,TRBJ2-1,TRBD2,CASTFVLAGGGEQFF,TGTGCCAGCACATTCGTACTAGCGGGAGGGGGTGAGCAGTTCTTC
TRBV2,NA,TRBJ2-7,TRBD1,CASGTVTYEQYF,TGTGCCAGCGGGACAGTGACTTACGAGCAGTACTTC
TRBV7-9,NA,TRBJ2-4,TRBD2,CASSLVLGTKNF,TGTGCCAGCAGCTTAGTTCTGGGGACTAAGAACTTC
TRBV5-1,NA,TRBJ1-1,NA,CASSLGGGGTEAFF,TGCGCCAGCAGCTTGGGAGGGGGTGGGACTGAAGCTTTCTTT
TRBV5-1,NA,TRBJ2-1,TRBD2,CASSLGLAGGNEQFF,TGCGCCAGCAGCTTGGGACTAGCGGGGGGAAATGAGCAGTTCTTC
TRBV24-1,NA,TRBJ2-1,NA,CATSDPNYNEQFF,TGTGCCACCAGTGACCCTAACTACAATGAGCAGTTCTTC
TRBV19,NA,TRBJ2-3,TRBD2,CASSFDSGSGGSRDTQYF,TGTGCCAGTAGTTTTGACTCGGGGTCCGGGGGGAGTCGGGATACGCAGTATTTT
TRBV27,NA,TRBJ2-1,NA,CASSLGGFSYNEQFF,TGTGCCAGCAGCTTAGGAGGTTTCTCCTACAATGAGCAGTTCTTC
TRBV3-1/TRBV3-2,NA,TRBJ1-4,NA,CASSHQPLRGKKLFF,TGTGCCAGCAGCCACCAACCGTTAAGAGGGAAAAAACTGTTTTTT
TRBV6-5,once,TRBJ1-6,NA,CASSLGGSYNSPLHF,TGTGCCAGCAGTTTAGGGGGCTCCTATAATTCACCCCTCCACTTT
TRBV13,NA,TRBJ2-7,NA,CASSLGRDYEQYF,TGTGCCAGCAGCTTAGGCCGGGACTACGAGCAGTACTTC
TRBV11-2,once,TRBJ2-1,TRBD2,CASSPTLAGVYNEQFF,TGTGCCAGCAGCCCCACGCTAGCGGGAGTCTACAATGAGCAGTTCTTC
TRBV19,NA,TRBJ2-1,NA,CASSIEGSGTSGQFF,TGTGCCAGTAGTATAGAAGGTTCGGGGACATCAGGGCAGTTCTTC
TRBV18,NA,TRBJ1-6,TRBD1,CASSPGQFNSPLHF,TGTGCCAGCTCACCGGGACAGTTTAATTCACCCCTCCACTTT
TRBV10-3,NA,TRBJ1-6,NA,CAISRTTGPNSPLHF,TGTGCCATCAGTCGAACCACAGGCCCCAATTCACCCCTCCACTTT
TRBV5-1,NA,TRBJ2-7,TRBD2,CASSPRGGSVYEQYF,TGCGCCAGCAGCCCCCGGGGCGGGAGTGTGTACGAGCAGTACTTC
TRBV12-5,NA,TRBJ1-2,TRBD1,CASGLQGAHRGYTF,TGTGCTAGTGGTTTGCAGGGGGCGCACCGAGGCTACACCTTC
TRBV19,once,TRBJ1-3,TRBD1,CAGRKSGTGGTIYF,TGTGCCGGCCGAAAGTCCGGGACAGGGGGCACCATATATTTT
TRBV5-1,NA,TRBJ2-7,NA,CASSQEPASSYEQYF,TGCGCCAGCAGCCAGGAACCGGCAAGCTCCTACGAGCAGTACTTC
TRBV12-5,NA,TRBJ1-3,TRBD1,CASGKGAQENTIYF,TGTGCTAGTGGCAAGGGGGCGCAGGAAAACACCATATATTTT
TRBV2,NA,TRBJ1-1,NA,CASSEGRVRGLEAFF,TGTGCCAGCAGTGAAGGGCGGGTCCGCGGTTTGGAAGCTTTCTTT
TRBV3-1/TRBV3-2,NA,TRBJ2-7,NA,CASSQDYATTYYEQYF,TGTGCCAGCAGCCAAGATTACGCGACTACCTACTACGAGCAGTACTTC
TRBV7-3,once,TRBJ2-3,TRBD2,CASSPGTSGTDTQYF,TGTGCCAGCAGCCCCGGGACTAGCGGGACAGATACGCAGTATTTT
TRBV18,NA,TRBJ1-4,NA,CASSTGGVSTNEKLFF,TGTGCCAGCTCAACGGGGGGCGTTTCAACTAATGAAAAACTGTTTTTT
TRBV4-1,NA,TRBJ2-3,TRBD2,CASSQTPGLATDTQYF,TGCGCCAGCAGCCAAACTCCGGGACTAGCTACGGATACGCAGTATTTT
TRBV5-1,NA,TRBJ1-1,TRBD1,CASSAKGAGTEAFF,TGCGCCAGCAGCGCCAAGGGGGCAGGGACTGAAGCTTTCTTT
TRBV3-1/TRBV3-2,few,TRBJ1-3,NA,CASSPSKNTIYF,TGTGCCAGCAGCCCCTCTAAGAACACCATATATTTT
TRBV5-1,NA,TRBJ1-1,NA,CASSPAGGYTEAFF,TGCGCCAGCAGCCCCGCCGGGGGGTACACTGAAGCTTTCTTT
TRBV5-1,NA,TRBJ1-2,NA,CASSLVEGDGYTF,TGCGCCAGCAGCTTGGTCGAAGGGGATGGCTACACCTTC
TRBV4-3,few,TRBJ2-1,TRBD2,CASSGGLAGGPVDEQFF,TGCGCCAGCAGCGGAGGTCTCGCGGGAGGGCCGGTTGATGAGCAGTTCTTC
TRBV5-1,once,TRBJ1-2,NA,CASTPGQDYGYTF,TGCGCCAGCACTCCGGGACAAGACTATGGCTACACCTTC
TRBV6-5,NA,TRBJ1-2,TRBD1,CASRNPGQPYGYTF,TGTGCCAGCAGAAACCCGGGACAGCCCTATGGCTACACCTTC
TRBV10-3,NA,TRBJ2-7,NA,CAISEGSLGGEDEQYF,TGTGCCATCAGTGAGGGGTCCCTAGGGGGGGAGGACGAGCAGTACTTC
TRBV4-1,NA,TRBJ2-7,NA,CASSQDWREYEQYF,TGCGCCAGCAGCCAAGATTGGAGGGAATACGAGCAGTACTTC
TRBV7-2,NA,TRBJ2-4,NA,CASSLVPASIQYF,TGTGCCAGCAGCTTAGTCCCTGCGAGCATTCAGTACTTC
TRBV18,NA,TRBJ2-7,NA,CASSGGNLYEQYF,TGTGCCAGCTCAGGAGGAAACCTTTACGAGCAGTACTTC
TRBV7-6,NA,TRBJ1-3,TRBD1,CASSDRTGMSSGNTIYF,TGTGCCAGCAGCGACAGGACAGGGATGAGCTCTGGAAACACCATATATTTT
TRBV6-4,once,TRBJ2-3,TRBD1,CASALTGGADTQYF,TGTGCCAGTGCCCTCACAGGGGGCGCAGATACGCAGTATTTT
TRBV6-5,NA,TRBJ2-7,TRBD2,CASSSLAGRDEQYF,TGTGCCAGCAGTTCCCTAGCGGGAAGAGACGAGCAGTACTTC
TRBV18,NA,TRBJ2-5,NA,CASSPRGETQYF,TGTGCCAGCTCACCAAGGGGCGAGACCCAGTACTTC
TRBV7-2,NA,TRBJ2-1,NA,CASSILTEGDEQFF,TGTGCCAGCAGCATATTAACAGAGGGCGATGAGCAGTTCTTC
TRBV4-1,NA,TRBJ1-4,NA,CASSQARLFPNEKLFF,TGCGCCAGCAGCCAGGCTCGCCTGTTCCCTAATGAAAAACTGTTTTTT
TRBV2,NA,TRBJ2-1,NA,CATIQGNNEQFF,TGTGCCACCATTCAGGGTAACAATGAGCAGTTCTTC
TRBV24-1,NA,TRBJ2-7,TRBD1,CASRDRDSYYEQYF,TGTGCCAGTCGGGACAGGGACTCATACTACGAGCAGTACTTC
TRBV15,NA,TRBJ2-3,TRBD2,CATSRGRLAGSTDTQYF,TGTGCCACCAGCAGAGGCCGACTAGCGGGCAGCACAGATACGCAGTATTTT
TRBV18,NA,TRBJ2-3,TRBD1,CASSLQGQTDTQYF,TGTGCCAGCTCACTCCAGGGACAGACAGATACGCAGTATTTT
TRBV7-9,NA,TRBJ2-7,NA,CASSLRGALSHEQYF,TGTGCCAGCAGCTTACGGGGGGCGCTTTCCCACGAGCAGTACTTC
TRBV6-6,NA,TRBJ1-5,TRBD1,CASSRGQGKDQPQHF,TGTGCCAGCAGCCGGGGACAGGGCAAAGATCAGCCCCAGCATTTT
TRBV5-4,NA,TRBJ1-3,TRBD1,CASSFPGQPNSGNTIYF,TGTGCCAGCAGCTTCCCGGGACAGCCGAACTCTGGAAACACCATATATTTT
TRBV6-2/TRBV6-3,NA,TRBJ2-2,TRBD1,CASSFTGDVPGELFF,TGTGCCAGCAGTTTTACAGGGGATGTCCCCGGGGAGCTGTTTTTT
TRBV9,NA,TRBJ2-3,TRBD1,CASSLRDRYTDTQYF,TGTGCCAGCAGCTTACGGGACAGATACACAGATACGCAGTATTTT
TRBV5-4,NA,TRBJ2-7,NA,CASSSLAGAGDEQYF,TGTGCCAGCAGCTCCTTGGCGGGGGCGGGCGACGAGCAGTACTTC
TRBV13,NA,TRBJ2-3,NA,CASSLATPGTDTQYF,TGTGCCAGCAGCTTAGCCACCCCGGGGACAGATACGCAGTATTTT
TRBV27,once,TRBJ2-3,NA,CASRDSLTDTQYF,TGTGCCAGCAGGGACTCCCTGACGGATACGCAGTATTTT
TRBV11-2,NA,TRBJ1-1,TRBD1,CASSSNRGGTEAFF,TGTGCCAGCAGCTCGAACAGGGGAGGAACTGAAGCTTTCTTT